The 25 T cell receptor beta chains given below trace back to one sample, sequenced in a study of blood T cell repertoires in COVID-19. Using immunoSEQ multiplex PCR, the repertoire was profiled, and TCRdb retains in-frame clones only, with some absent. The sample lists approximately 59,000 clones; about 81% were seen once. Sequenced: peripheral blood. Receptor source: a man older than 75 with acute or convalescent COVID-19.

J is TRBJ2-1 and V is TRBV5-1; 9 bases match TRBD1. The germline V gene has CDR1 SGHRS and CDR2 YFSETQ. The J segment lost 6 bases and the V segment lost 1 base, leaving 8 bases of the junction unmatched. The CDR3 has 16 residues. CDR3 loop: CASSLSGQGTSNEQFF. The CDR3 DNA follows: TGCGCCAGCAGCTTGAGCGGACAGGGGACTTCCAATGAGCAGTTCTTC.

V gene TRBV19 combines with J gene TRBJ1-2; D is ambiguous. The ends were cut back, 6 bases at V and 4 bases at J, with 12 bases in the middle. Germline CDR1 LNHDA, CDR2 SQIVND (reference sequence). The CDR3 spans 13 residues. The CDR3 DNA reads TGTGCCAGTAGCATAACGGGGATCTATGGCTACACCTTC. This codes for CASSITGIYGYTF.

This clone was seen once. The rearrangement joins TRBV28 to TRBJ1-2, with D possibly being TRBD1 (5 bases). This CDR3 is built from 13 residues. The V end was cut by 6 bases, the J end by 8 bases, with 16 bases between. The germline V gene has CDR1 MDHEN and CDR2 SYDVKM. DNA for the CDR3: TGTGCCAGCAGGAGGTGGGGAGGGGAAGGCTACACCTTC. The encoded protein is CASRRWGGEGYTF.

This chain joins TRBV12-3 or TRBV12-4 and TRBJ2-7, with D unclear. V lost 10 bases and J 4 bases, leaving 11 bases between the germline ends. This CDR3 contains 11 residues. This CDR3 reads CATSIEYEQYF. In nucleotides, the CDR3 is TGTGCCACATCCATCGAGTACGAGCAGTACTTC.

This rearrangement joins TRBV4-3 to TRBJ1-2; 7 bases line up with TRBD1. Germline values: CDR1 LGHNA, CDR2 YSLEER. The V and J ends lost 0 bases and 4 bases, in that order; junction bases with no gene match: 5. This CDR3 comprises 15 residues. CDR3 amino acids: CASSQDLGTAYGYTF. The CDR3 region has the DNA TGCGCCAGCAGCCAAGATCTAGGGACAGCCTATGGCTACACCTTC.

The chain links TRBV5-1 to TRBJ2-1; 11 bases are shared with TRBD2. In germline, CDR1 is SGHRS, CDR2 YFSETQ. J gave up 8 bases and V 3 bases, and 10 bases lay outside the gene matches. CDR3 size: 16 residues. CDR3 bases: TGCGCCAGCAGCTGGAGTAGCGGGGGGGCCAACGATGAGCAGTTCTTC. Translating gives CASSWSSGGANDEQFF. Complete variable domain (other parts from reference TRBV5-1 and TRBJ2-1): KAGVTQTPRYLIKTRGQQVTLSCSPISGHRSVSWYQQTPGQGLQFLFEYFSETQRNKGNFPGRFSGRQFSNSRSEMNVSTLELGDSALYLCASSWSSGGANDEQFFGPGTRLTVL.

This sequence joins TRBV6-2 or TRBV6-3 and TRBJ1-6; unclear D gene. Trimming left V 2 bases short and J 5 bases short, with 10 bases between. Germline values: CDR1 MNHEY, CDR2 SVGEGT. The CDR3 runs to 15 residues. The CDR3 nucleotides are TGTGCCAGCAGTTACCGGAGAGACCATAATTCACCCCTCCACTTT. This encodes CASSYRRDHNSPLHF.

As for this clone: A junction end diverges from the germline sequence, so it may reflect a read error. The chain recombines TRBV6-1 with TRBJ2-1, with 7 positions matching TRBD2. The germline V gene has CDR1 MNHNS and CDR2 SASEGT. The CDR3 has 16 residues. The CDR3 loop is CASREDGGKDYNEQFF. The CDR3 DNA sequence: TGTGCCAGCAGAGAAGACGGGGGGAAAGACTACAATGAGCAGTTCTTC.

This clone was found a few times. The V call is TRBV27, the J call TRBJ2-1; TRBD2 aligns across 9 bases. The CDR3 extends over 16 amino acids. CDR1 and CDR2 (germline): MNHEY, SMNVEV (reference sequence). With 0 bases clipped from V and 8 bases from J, the junction kept 8 bases outside the gene matches. CDR3 coding DNA: TGTGCCAGCAGTTTATCGCAGCGGGAGGTTTCCCATGAGCAGTTCTTC. Amino acids: CASSLSQREVSHEQFF.

The V gene is TRBV10-3, the J gene TRBJ2-3; D might be TRBD2 (5 bases). The V and J ends lost 7 bases and 4 bases respectively, with 21 bases between them. Germline CDR1 is ENHRY and CDR2 is SYGVKD. The CDR3 has 16 residues. The CDR3 protein is CAINSRRAGSADTQYF. CDR3 DNA: TGTGCCATCAATTCCCGCCGAGCTGGTAGCGCAGATACGCAGTATTTT.

The chain couples TRBV3-1 (or the pseudogene TRBV3-2) to TRBJ2-3; 9 positions match TRBD1. The CDR3 runs to 15 residues. J lost 4 bases, V lost 5 bases, and 7 bases had no gene match. CDR1 is LGHDT and CDR2 is YNNKEL in the germline V gene (reference sequence). The CDR3 spells CASSRNTGGPDTQYF. Here the CDR3 DNA reads TGTGCCAGCAGCAGGAATACAGGGGGCCCAGATACGCAGTATTTT.

The chain is built from TRBV2 and TRBJ2-7, with D perhaps matching TRBD1 (5 bases). CDR1 and CDR2 (germline): SNHLY, FYNNEI. V was pared by 4 bases and J by 5 bases, with 9 bases between. This CDR3 has 12 residues. The CDR3 nucleotides read TGTGCCAGCAGTGTTCAGGGAAACGAGCAGTACTTC. As protein: CASSVQGNEQYF.

This clone was seen ten or more times. The chain has TRBV7-9 and TRBJ1-6, with 10 bases identical to TRBD1. The germline CDR1 and CDR2 sequences are SEHNR and FQNEAQ (reference sequence). The J segment lost 4 bases and the V segment lost 4 bases, leaving 7 bases of the junction unmatched. The CDR3 runs to 17 residues. DNA of the CDR3: TGTGCCAGCAGCTCTTGGACAGGGGGGAGGTATAATTCACCCCTCCACTTT. Encoded protein: CASSSWTGGRYNSPLHF.

This clone was detected only a few times. The chain couples TRBV6-6 to TRBJ1-5, with TRBD1 identical over 7 bases. CDR1 and CDR2 (germline): MNHNY, SVGAGI (reference sequence). This CDR3 has 14 residues. The V and J ends lost 6 bases and 7 bases, in that order; junction bases with no gene match: 9. The CDR3 region is CASSLTGVEQPQHF. The CDR3 nucleotides read TGTGCCAGCAGCCTTACAGGGGTAGAGCAGCCCCAGCATTTT.

V is TRBV19 and J is TRBJ1-1; D gene ambiguous. V was trimmed by 4 bases and J by 0 bases, leaving 12 bases between them. The CDR3 loop spans 15 amino acids. The germline CDR1 and CDR2 sequences are LNHDA and SQIVND (reference sequence). CDR3 in amino acids: CASSTPRVMNTEAFF. The CDR3 DNA sequence: TGTGCCAGTAGTACCCCGAGAGTCATGAACACTGAAGCTTTCTTT.

The chain couples TRBV2 to TRBJ1-6; 8 bases line up with TRBD1. This CDR3 is 12 amino acids long. V was pared by 6 bases and J by 8 bases, with 0 bases of the junction left unmatched. Germline values: CDR1 SNHLY, CDR2 FYNNEI. The DNA for the CDR3 is TGTGCCAGCAGGGGACAGGATTCACCCCTCCACTTT. It is translated as CASRGQDSPLHF.

This chain uses TRBV6-2 or TRBV6-3 with TRBJ2-7, with a weak D call TRBD2 (7 bases). V lost 2 bases and J 7 bases, leaving 18 bases between the germline ends. Per germline, CDR1 MNHEY and CDR2 SVGEGT. The CDR3 has 15 amino acids. The CDR3 region has the DNA TGTGCCAGCAGTTACGACGCGGGGGCACCGGGGGAGCAGTACTTC. Amino acid sequence: CASSYDAGAPGEQYF.

The chain has TRBV4-2 and TRBJ2-2; D is possibly TRBD1 (6 bases). The germline CDR1 and CDR2 sequences are LGHNA and YNFKEQ. V was trimmed by 6 bases and J by 5 bases, leaving 13 bases between them. The CDR3 has 14 amino acids. In nucleotides, the CDR3 is TGTGCCAGCAGGGACAGAGATCGGACCGGGGAGCTGTTTTTT. It codes for CASRDRDRTGELFF.

The CDR3 loop is CASRVTGSRYGYTF. The CDR3 DNA is TGTGCCAGTAGGGTTACAGGGTCCCGCTATGGCTACACCTTC. The V gene is TRBV19, the J gene TRBJ1-2; possibly TRBD1 for D (6 bases). The V end was cut by 6 bases, the J end by 4 bases, with 15 bases between. Germline CDR1 is LNHDA and CDR2 is SQIVND (reference sequence). The CDR3 has 14 residues.

The gene calls are TRBV7-2 and TRBJ1-2; no reliable D call. Trimming left V 3 bases short and J 4 bases short, with 9 bases between. The CDR3 length is 13 residues. CDR1 and CDR2 (germline): SGHTA, FQGNSA. The CDR3 coding sequence is TGTGCCAGCAGCTTTACAGCCTCCTATGGCTACACCTTC. It encodes CASSFTASYGYTF.

The chain is built from TRBV15 and TRBJ2-1; possible D gene TRBD2, 6 bases. Germline lookup yields CDR1 LNHNV and CDR2 YYDKDF (reference sequence). There are 15 residues in the CDR3. V lost 0 bases and J 5 bases, leaving 11 bases between the germline ends. DNA of the CDR3: TGTGCCACCAGCAGAGATACACTAGCCAACAATGAGCAGTTCTTC. As protein: CATSRDTLANNEQFF.

This clone showed up just a few times. V and J are TRBV19 and TRBJ2-1; weak D call: TRBD2 (5 bases). V lost 8 bases to trimming and J lost 8 bases, with 25 bases between them. This CDR3 contains 16 residues. Looked up from germline, CDR1 is LNHDA and CDR2 is SQIVND (reference sequence). Here the CDR3 reads CASLGQVGKGSDEQFF. The CDR3 region has the DNA TGTGCCAGTCTCGGCCAGGTCGGGAAGGGCTCAGATGAGCAGTTCTTC.

The chain is built from TRBV4-2 and TRBJ2-3; D is unresolved. The CDR3 length is 14 residues. V lost 0 bases, J lost 3 bases, and 7 bases lay in between. Germline CDR1 and CDR2: LGHNA and YNFKEQ. For the CDR3, the DNA is TGTGCCAGCAGCCAAGAGTCCATGACAGATACGCAGTATTTT. It specifies CASSQESMTDTQYF.

The chain couples TRBV7-3 to TRBJ1-1; 7 nucleotides line up with TRBD1. The junction had 3 bases not matched to a gene; V was cut back by 5 bases and J by 3 bases. Germline CDR1 is SGHTA and CDR2 is FQGTGA. This CDR3 contains 13 residues. DNA for the CDR3: TGTGCCAGCAGCCGGGACAGACACACTGAAGCTTTCTTT. It specifies CASSRDRHTEAFF.

The V gene is TRBV2, the J gene TRBJ2-3, with 7 nucleotides matching TRBD2. Trimming at V came to 6 bases and at J to 0 bases, leaving 9 bases not matched to a gene. The CDR3 sequence is 16 residues long. Germline lookup yields CDR1 SNHLY and CDR2 FYNNEI. The CDR3 protein is CASSIRLAASTDTQYF. CDR3 DNA sequence: TGTGCCAGCAGCATACGGCTAGCGGCAAGCACAGATACGCAGTATTTT.